Presented here are 30 T cell receptor beta chains from one specimen sequenced in a study of T-cell reconstitution after alpha-beta-depleted transplantation in children. A library of TCRbeta sequences, prepared with unique molecular identifiers, was generated. TCRdb redid the calling of the PCR reads with MiXCR, one entry per CDR3 protein. Of about 310,000 distinct CDR3 sequences in the sample, approximately 23% were seen once. Source: PBMCs, mostly from graft donor cells, taken 180 days after TCRalphabeta/CD19-depleted stem cell transplant. The receptors shown here come from a male patient between 5 and 17 years old who had a stem cell transplant for acute lymphoblastic leukemia, so the T cells may come from the graft donor.

The V gene is TRBV5-1, the J gene TRBJ2-7; 13 bases are shared with TRBD2. The V gene end was trimmed by 4 bases and the J gene end by 4 bases; junction bases not matched to a gene: 5. This CDR3 has 15 amino acids. Germline assignment: CDR1 SGHRS and CDR2 YFSETQ. This chain's CDR3 is CASSPGTSGMYEQYF. CDR3 coding DNA: TGCGCCAGCAGCCCCGGGACTAGCGGGATGTACGAGCAGTACTTC.

This clonotype was seen a few times. The chain couples TRBV28 to TRBJ1-1; D not resolved. Germline assignment: CDR1 MDHEN and CDR2 SYDVKM. This CDR3 region has 11 residues. V was cut by 11 bases and J by 4 bases, with 11 bases left in between. The CDR3 DNA follows: TGTGCCCTGGGAGGCGGCACTGAAGCTTTCTTT. Amino acid sequence: CALGGGTEAFF.

This clonotype has only a few counts. The chain joins TRBV24-1 to TRBJ2-3; possible D gene TRBD1, 5 bases. V lost 4 bases and J 5 bases, leaving 9 bases between the germline ends. There are 13 residues in the CDR3. The germline V gene has CDR1 KGHDR and CDR2 SFDVKD. The CDR3, as DNA: TGTGCCACCAGTGACTGGGGCGAAGATACGCAGTATTTT. This sequence encodes CATSDWGEDTQYF.

The sample holds a few counts of this clonotype. The V call is TRBV7-9, the J call TRBJ2-7; 10 bases agree with TRBD2. The CDR3 consists of 14 residues. Germline CDR1 SEHNR, CDR2 FQNEAQ (reference sequence). The J segment lost 4 bases and the V segment lost 1 base, leaving 1 base of the junction unmatched. This chain's CDR3 is CASSLELAGYEQYF. The CDR3 DNA reads as TGTGCCAGCAGCTTAGAACTAGCGGGATACGAGCAGTACTTC.

This clonotype came up a few times. The chain couples TRBV9 to TRBJ2-7; D unclear. Germline loops: CDR1 SGDLS, CDR2 YYNGEE. V lost 3 bases and J 3 bases, leaving 10 bases between the germline ends. This CDR3 is built from 13 residues. CDR3 protein: CASSARNSYEQYF. The CDR3 DNA reads TGTGCCAGCAGCGCAAGGAACAGCTACGAGCAGTACTTC.

This clonotype was observed a few times. The CDR3 coding sequence is TGCGCCAGCAGCTCCCACACTAGCGGGTGGGAGACCCAGTACTTC. It yields the protein CASSSHTSGWETQYF. V and J are TRBV5-1 and TRBJ2-5, with TRBD2 identical over 9 bases. The CDR3 has 15 residues. The germline CDR1 and CDR2 sequences are SGHRS and YFSETQ. V shed 3 bases, J shed 5 bases, and the junction held 8 bases outside the gene matches.

This sequence joins TRBV5-1 and TRBJ1-2; 10 bases map to TRBD1. Per the germline V gene, CDR1 is SGHRS and CDR2 is YFSETQ. The CDR3 loop spans 15 amino acids. The ends lost 4 bases at V and 8 bases at J; junction bases unmatched: 11. The DNA of the CDR3 is TGCGCCAGCAGCCTTCGACAGGGGGCGGCGGGGGGCTACACCTTC. Encoded protein: CASSLRQGAAGGYTF. The full variable domain, rest sourced from reference TRBV5-1 and TRBJ1-2, is KAGVTQTPRYLIKTRGQQVTLSCSPISGHRSVSWYQQTPGQGLQFLFEYFSETQRNKGNFPGRFSGRQFSNSRSEMNVSTLELGDSALYLCASSLRQGAAGGYTFGSGTRLTVV.

The V and J genes are TRBV29-1 and TRBJ1-2, with D unresolved. The CDR3 is made up of 13 amino acids. Germline CDR1 and CDR2: SQVTM and ANQGSEA. V gave up 2 bases and J gave up 0 bases, with 7 bases separating them. The DNA of the CDR3 is TGCAGCGTTGAACAAGGACCTAACTATGGCTACACCTTC. This encodes CSVEQGPNYGYTF.

This clonotype has a handful of counts. This chain joins TRBV7-2 and TRBJ2-6; 7 bases match TRBD2. The CDR3 loop spans 17 amino acids. V shed 0 bases, J shed 2 bases, and the junction held 4 bases outside the gene matches. From germline, CDR1 is SGHTA and CDR2 FQGNSA. The CDR3 sequence: CASSLAPGGTGANVLTF. The CDR3, as DNA: TGTGCCAGCAGCTTAGCCCCGGGAGGAACTGGGGCCAACGTCCTGACTTTC.

The chain employs TRBV28 and TRBJ2-5; possibly TRBD2 for D (6 bases). V lost 5 bases and J lost 4, with 20 bases in between. The CDR3 has 16 amino acids. CDR1 is MDHEN and CDR2 is SYDVKM in the germline V gene. This CDR3 reads CASSVSQGGAGETQYF. The CDR3 DNA reads TGTGCCAGCAGTGTATCCCAAGGAGGGGCCGGAGAGACCCAGTACTTC.

V gene TRBV25-1 combines with J gene TRBJ2-7; 11 positions match TRBD1. The germline gives CDR1 MGHDK, CDR2 SYGVNS. The CDR3 totals 15 residues. The J segment lost 3 bases and the V segment lost 2 bases, leaving 3 bases of the junction unmatched. The CDR3 region is CASSERDRGYYEQYF. DNA of the CDR3: TGTGCCAGCAGTGAACGGGACAGGGGGTACTACGAGCAGTACTTC.

This rearrangement joins TRBV12-3 or TRBV12-4 to TRBJ2-5, with TRBD2 identical over 8 bases. The CDR3 consists of 16 residues. Trimming removed 5 bases from V and 5 bases from J; junction bases left unmatched: 13. In nucleotides, the CDR3 is TGTGCCAGCAGTACTGTCGGGGGGGTCCCCTGGGAGACCCAGTACTTC. Translation: CASSTVGGVPWETQYF.

This clonotype showed up just a few times. The chain couples TRBV2 to TRBJ1-2; TRBD1 matches at 7 bases. The CDR3 consists of 14 residues. CDR1 and CDR2 (germline): SNHLY, FYNNEI. V lost 8 bases to trimming and J lost 4 bases; unmatched junction nucleotides: 10. The CDR3 protein is CASLTGTESYGYTF. CDR3 DNA sequence: TGTGCCAGCCTAACCGGGACAGAGAGCTATGGCTACACCTTC.

This clonotype was seen repeatedly, ten times or more. The gene calls are TRBV20-1 and TRBJ2-5; 10 positions match TRBD2. In germline, CDR1 is DFQATT, CDR2 SNEGSKA (reference sequence). The length of the CDR3 is 12 residues. V was clipped by 8 bases and J by 4 bases; unmatched bases: 4. CDR3 sequence (DNA): TGCAGTCTCCGACTAGCGGGAGAGACCCAGTACTTC. Its translation: CSLRLAGETQYF.

This clonotype was counted only a few times. This rearrangement joins TRBV5-1 to TRBJ2-1; weak D call: TRBD2 (5 bases). The CDR3 loop spans 14 amino acids. Germline assignment: CDR1 SGHRS and CDR2 YFSETQ. V dropped 0 bases and J dropped 7 bases, with 11 bases sitting between them. The CDR3, as DNA: TGCGCCAGCAGCTTGGTGGCGGGTGTAAATGAGCAGTTCTTC. Protein sequence: CASSLVAGVNEQFF.

This clonotype was observed a few times. The chain uses TRBV20-1 and TRBJ1-4; 10 bases match TRBD1. Trimming removed 6 bases from V and 7 bases from J; junction bases left unmatched: 5. The CDR3 loop spans 13 amino acids. The germline V gene encodes CDR1 DFQATT and CDR2 SNEGSKA (reference sequence). CDR3 protein: CSAGTGVGEKLFF. For the CDR3, the DNA is TGCAGTGCCGGGACAGGGGTTGGTGAAAAACTGTTTTTT.

Only a few counts were recorded for this clonotype. This chain connects TRBV29-1 to TRBJ1-1; a possible D gene is TRBD1 (6 bases). This CDR3 is built from 16 residues. Germline lookup yields CDR1 SQVTM and CDR2 ANQGSEA. V gave up 2 bases and J gave up 5 bases, with 21 bases separating them. The CDR3 region has the DNA TGCAGCGTTGAATTTTTCGGGGGGCCAGGAGGAACTGAAGCTTTCTTT. Amino acids: CSVEFFGGPGGTEAFF.

V gene TRBV5-6 combines with J gene TRBJ2-1; 13 bases map to TRBD2. J lost 10 bases, V lost 1 base, and 11 bases had no gene match. CDR1 is SGHDT, CDR2 YYEEEE, per germline. The CDR3 consists of 17 residues. CDR3 sequence reads: CASSLSTTSGRAREQFF. In nucleotides, the CDR3 is TGTGCCAGCAGCTTGAGCACCACTAGCGGGAGGGCCAGGGAGCAGTTCTTC.

This clonotype was counted between two and nine times. The CDR3 protein is CASSPERGHSYEQYF. CDR3 in DNA: TGTGCCAGCAGCCCCGAGAGGGGGCACTCCTACGAGCAGTACTTC. The V call is TRBV3-1, the J call TRBJ2-7; 7 bases map to TRBD1. Germline V gene lookup returns CDR1 LGHDT and CDR2 YNNKEL (reference sequence). The CDR3 has 15 amino acids. J gave up 0 bases and V 4 bases, and 6 bases lay outside the gene matches.

V is TRBV5-8 and J is TRBJ2-4; TRBD2 matches at 7 bases. J lost 3 bases, V lost 4 bases, and 7 bases had no gene match. The CDR3 consists of 15 residues. Germline values: CDR1 SGHTS, CDR2 YDEGEE. CDR3 amino acids: CASSIRSGIKNIQYF. CDR3 sequence (DNA): TGTGCCAGCAGCATTAGGAGCGGGATCAAAAACATTCAGTACTTC. Looking up the rest from reference TRBV5-8 and TRBJ2-4 gives the full variable domain: EAGVTQSPTHLIKTRGQQATLRCSPISGHTSVYWYQQALGLGLQFLLWYDEGEERNRGNFPPRFSGRQFPNYSSELNVNALELEDSALYLCASSIRSGIKNIQYFGAGTRLSVL.

This clonotype was observed a handful of times. The chain links TRBV5-5 to TRBJ2-3; 10 nucleotides line up with TRBD2. The germline V gene has CDR1 SGHKS and CDR2 YYEKEE (reference sequence). V was pared by 5 bases and J by 4 bases, with 7 bases of the junction left unmatched. This CDR3 contains 15 residues. The CDR3 DNA sequence: TGTGCCAGCAGTCATGCTAGCGGGAGTTCAGATACGCAGTATTTT. Its protein is CASSHASGSSDTQYF.

The chain employs TRBV4-1 and TRBJ2-2; 11 nucleotides agree with TRBD2. Unmatched junction bases numbered 4, after V lost 3 bases and J lost 1 base. Per germline, CDR1 MGHRA and CDR2 YSYEKL. The CDR3 loop spans 17 amino acids. The CDR3 bases are TGCGCCAGCAGCCAGAGGACTAGCGGGCTGAACACCGGGGAGCTGTTTTTT. Its protein product is CASSQRTSGLNTGELFF.

The CDR3 DNA is TGTGCCAGCAGCTTAGATCACAACACTGAAGCTTTCTTT. It yields the protein CASSLDHNTEAFF. This chain joins TRBV11-2 and TRBJ1-1; D gene uncertain. Germline V gene lookup returns CDR1 SGHAT and CDR2 FQNNGV. The CDR3 has 13 amino acids. Trimming pared 0 bases from V and 2 bases from J, leaving 4 bases between.

This clonotype has just a few counts. The CDR3 coding sequence is TGTGCCAGCAGCTTAGGACTAGCGCGTACTGAGCAGTTCTTC. As protein: CASSLGLARTEQFF. The rearrangement uses TRBV11-3 and TRBJ2-1; 8 bases are shared with TRBD2. The CDR3 consists of 14 residues. Looked up from germline, CDR1 is SGHNT and CDR2 is YENEEA. V shed 1 base, J shed 9 bases, and the junction held 5 bases outside the gene matches.

The table lists this clonotype with a few counts. The CDR3, as DNA: TGTGCCAGCAGCTTAGGGGCAGGATGGGAGCAGTACTTC. Translation gives CASSLGAGWEQYF. V and J are TRBV7-8 and TRBJ2-7; D is uncertain. The CDR3 contains 13 residues. Germline CDR1 SGHVS, CDR2 FQNEAQ. V lost 1 base and J 7 bases, leaving 11 bases between the germline ends.

This chain connects TRBV5-1 to TRBJ2-5; 8 bases agree with TRBD1. This CDR3 contains 19 residues. Per the germline V gene, CDR1 is SGHRS and CDR2 is YFSETQ. Trimming cost V 3 bases and J 3 bases; bases outside gene matches: 19. The CDR3 nucleotides read TGCGCCAGCAGCTCGCCGCGGACAGGGAAACTCTTCGGGAAAGAGACCCAGTACTTC. It yields the protein CASSSPRTGKLFGKETQYF. Using reference TRBV5-1 and TRBJ2-5 for the parts outside the CDR3, the full variable domain is KAGVTQTPRYLIKTRGQQVTLSCSPISGHRSVSWYQQTPGQGLQFLFEYFSETQRNKGNFPGRFSGRQFSNSRSEMNVSTLELGDSALYLCASSSPRTGKLFGKETQYFGPGTRLLVL.

V is TRBV5-1 and J is TRBJ2-1; 8 nucleotides match TRBD2. This CDR3 spans 15 amino acids. Losses at the gene ends were 0 bases for V and 9 bases for J; bases not matched to a gene: 8. CDR1 and CDR2 (germline): SGHRS, YFSETQ. In DNA form, the CDR3 reads TGCGCCAGCAGCTTGGGTAGCGGGATTTGGTTTGAGCAGTTCTTC. Residues: CASSLGSGIWFEQFF. The whole variable domain, filled in from reference TRBV5-1 and TRBJ2-1, reads KAGVTQTPRYLIKTRGQQVTLSCSPISGHRSVSWYQQTPGQGLQFLFEYFSETQRNKGNFPGRFSGRQFSNSRSEMNVSTLELGDSALYLCASSLGSGIWFEQFFGPGTRLTVL.

This clonotype has only a few counts. This chain connects TRBV18 to TRBJ1-1; 8 bases map to TRBD1. V dropped 3 bases and J dropped 7; count of bases not matched to a gene: 7. This CDR3 has 14 amino acids. Germline V gene data show CDR1 as KGHSH and CDR2 as LQKENI. CDR3 DNA: TGTGCCAGCTCACCGCAGGTTGGGACAGGTGAAGCTTTCTTT. It specifies CASSPQVGTGEAFF.

The chain uses TRBV4-1 and TRBJ2-7; 7 bases fit TRBD1. Unmatched junction bases numbered 9, after V lost 4 bases and J lost 3 bases. Germline CDR1 is MGHRA and CDR2 is YSYEKL. The CDR3 has 15 amino acids. The CDR3 DNA is TGCGCCAGCAGCCTTCAAGGGGGCATCAACTACGAGCAGTACTTC. It yields the protein CASSLQGGINYEQYF.

The chain joins TRBV7-6 to TRBJ1-3; no reliable D call. V shed 5 bases and J shed 5 bases, with 7 bases lying between them. Germline loops: CDR1 SGHVS, CDR2 FNYEAQ. The CDR3 totals 12 residues. CDR3 sequence (DNA): TGTGCCAGCAGCGACCGGAGAAACACCATATATTTT. Amino acids: CASSDRRNTIYF.